This entry lists 28 T cell receptor beta chains sequenced from one sample in a study of Graves' ophthalmopathy and Graves' hyperthyroidism. The authors amplified TCR beta CDR3 regions from RNA transcripts. The workflow started with a first-round RT-PCR run with HTBI primers and then moved on to a second-round multiplex PCR. MiXCR, run by TCRdb on the multiplex PCR reads, gives a single entry per CDR3 protein. The sample has approximately 700,000 distinct CDR3 sequences, about two fifths seen once; the top ten hold around 3.3%. The sequencing input was peripheral blood. The receptors stem from an adult man with Graves' ophthalmopathy.

This clonotype was counted at least ten times. The J gene is TRBJ2-5, the V gene TRBV29-1; 10 nucleotides align to TRBD1. The J segment lost 5 bases and the V segment lost 3 bases, leaving 9 bases of the junction unmatched. This CDR3 is 15 amino acids long. From germline, CDR1 is SQVTM and CDR2 ANQGSEA. For the CDR3, the DNA is TGCAGCGTTGAGGGGACAGGGGCCCCAAGGGAGACCCAGTACTTC. The encoded protein is CSVEGTGAPRETQYF. Complete variable domain (other parts from reference TRBV29-1 and TRBJ2-5): SAVISQKPSRDICQRGTSLTIQCQVDSQVTMMFWYRQQPGQSLTLIATANQGSEATYESGFVIDKFPISRPNLTFSTLTVSNMSPEDSSIYLCSVEGTGAPRETQYFGPGTRLLVL.

This chain joins TRBV7-2 and TRBJ1-5; D gene ambiguous. The CDR3 is 13 amino acids. Germline loops: CDR1 SGHTA, CDR2 FQGNSA. V gave up 1 base and J gave up 7 bases, with 8 bases separating them. CDR3 in DNA: TGTACCAGCAGCTTAGAACAGACACAGCCCCAGCATTTT. Protein sequence: CTSSLEQTQPQHF. Full variable domain (missing parts from reference TRBV7-2 and TRBJ1-5): GAGVSQSPSNKVTEKGKDVELRCDPISGHTALYWYRQSLGQGLEFLIYFQGNSAPDKSGLPSDRFSAERTGGSVSTLTIQRTQQEDSAVYLCTSSLEQTQPQHFGDGTRLSIL.

Only a few counts were recorded for this clonotype. The J gene is TRBJ1-1, the V gene TRBV5-4; TRBD1 might be the D (6 bases). V lost 0 bases and J lost 0, with 12 bases in between. The germline V gene has CDR1 SGHNT and CDR2 YYREEE (reference sequence). The CDR3 has 16 amino acids. The DNA for the CDR3 is TGTGCCAGCAGCTTGGACAGGGTGGTGATGAACACTGAAGCTTTCTTT. This codes for CASSLDRVVMNTEAFF.

The chain links TRBV29-1 to TRBJ1-2, with TRBD1 identical over 7 bases. V trimming: 5 bases; J trimming: 8 bases; junction bases outside the gene matches: 11. CDR3 length: 13 residues. Germline V gene lookup returns CDR1 SQVTM and CDR2 ANQGSEA. The CDR3: CSVRGGRFGGYTF. CDR3 in DNA: TGCAGCGTTAGAGGGGGCAGGTTTGGGGGCTACACCTTC.

The rearrangement links TRBV12-3 or TRBV12-4 to TRBJ1-3; TRBD1 is a possible D gene (5 bases). The V end lost 6 bases, the J end lost 0 bases, and 15 bases lay between the germline ends. This CDR3 is built from 16 residues. Here the CDR3 reads CASSPDGQNSGNTIYF. DNA of the CDR3: TGTGCCAGCAGCCCCGACGGACAAAACTCTGGAAACACCATATATTTT.

The chain couples TRBV3-1 to TRBJ2-7; D could derive from TRBD1 or TRBD2 (5 bases each). In germline, CDR1 is LGHDT, CDR2 YNNKEL (reference sequence). CDR3 size: 15 residues. Trimming shortened V by 0 bases and J by 5 bases, and 14 bases separated the two germline ends. The CDR3 reads CASSQEGAGSDEQYF. In nucleotides, the CDR3 is TGTGCCAGCAGCCAAGAAGGGGCAGGGAGCGACGAGCAGTACTTC.

The rearrangement joins TRBV15 to TRBJ2-7; the match to TRBD2 covers 7 bases. The CDR3 has 16 amino acids. V lost 1 base, J lost 3 bases, and 9 bases stayed unmatched. Per germline, CDR1 LNHNV and CDR2 YYDKDF (reference sequence). DNA of the CDR3: TGTGCCACCAGCAGAGTCCGGGGGGACGGAATCTACGAGCAGTACTTC. Amino acids: CATSRVRGDGIYEQYF. Full variable domain (rest looked up from reference TRBV15 and TRBJ2-7): DAMVIQNPRYQVTQFGKPVTLSCSQTLNHNVMYWYQQKSSQAPKLLFHYYDKDFNNEADTPDNFQSRRPNTSFCFLDIRSPGLGDTAMYLCATSRVRGDGIYEQYFGPGTRLTVT.

The chain joins TRBV14 to TRBJ1-3; no firm D call. This CDR3 is built from 16 residues. Deletions cut 4 bases from V and 0 bases from J, with 13 bases between. From germline, CDR1 is SGHDN and CDR2 FVKESK. Here the CDR3 reads CASSLAGDVSGNTIYF. In DNA, the CDR3 is TGTGCCAGCAGCCTTGCCGGGGATGTCTCTGGAAACACCATATATTTT. The full variable domain, with the rest looked up from reference TRBV14 and TRBJ1-3, is EAGVTQFPSHSVIEKGQTVTLRCDPISGHDNLYWYRRVMGKEIKFLLHFVKESKQDESGMPNNRFLAERTGGTYSTLKVQPAELEDSGVYFCASSLAGDVSGNTIYFGEGSWLTVV.

This clonotype was seen at least ten times. The chain uses TRBV12-3 or TRBV12-4 and TRBJ2-5, with 8 bases matching TRBD2. V was pared by 5 bases and J by 2 bases, with 7 bases of the junction left unmatched. This CDR3 contains 15 residues. The CDR3 is CASSKSGGVQETQYF. The CDR3 coding sequence is TGTGCCAGCAGTAAAAGCGGGGGAGTACAAGAGACCCAGTACTTC.

This clonotype was counted a few times. The V gene is TRBV7-3, the J gene TRBJ1-2, with D perhaps TRBD1 (6 bases). CDR1 SGHTA and CDR2 FQGTGA come from the germline V gene. CDR3 length equals 14 residues. V was clipped by 7 bases and J by 4 bases, with 16 bases between them. For the CDR3, the DNA is TGTGCCAGCAATGATGGGGGCCTATCCTATGGCTACACCTTC. Amino acid sequence: CASNDGGLSYGYTF.

This clonotype appeared many times. The chain is built from TRBV9 and TRBJ2-5; TRBD2 agrees at 7 bases. The V gene's germline CDR1 is SGDLS and CDR2 YYNGEE. V was pared by 4 bases and J by 2 bases, with 8 bases of the junction left unmatched. This CDR3 is built from 15 residues. Here the CDR3 DNA reads TGTGCCAGCAGCCCTCGGGACTACGTACAAGAGACCCAGTACTTC. This translates into CASSPRDYVQETQYF.

V is TRBV25-1 and J is TRBJ2-7, with 10 bases that match TRBD1. The CDR3 extends over 15 amino acids. J lost 6 bases, V lost 1 base, and 6 bases had no gene match. Per germline, CDR1 MGHDK and CDR2 SYGVNS. As DNA, the CDR3 is TGTGCCAGCAGTGAATGGGGGGGACAGGGGACCGAGCAGTACTTC. This gives the protein CASSEWGGQGTEQYF.

The chain has TRBV3-1 and TRBJ2-7; D is ambiguous. Germline V gives CDR1 LGHDT, CDR2 YNNKEL (reference sequence). Trimming took 0 bases from V and 3 from J, leaving 6 bases between them. The CDR3 totals 13 residues. The DNA of the CDR3 is TGTGCCAGCAGCCAAGATCCAAACTACGAGCAGTACTTC. This gives the protein CASSQDPNYEQYF.

This clonotype was counted ten times or more. This chain links TRBV2 with TRBJ1-5; D might be TRBD1 (6 bases). The CDR3 length is 13 residues. Germline CDR1 reads SNHLY; CDR2 reads FYNNEI. V lost 1 base and J lost 15, with 16 bases in between. CDR3 residues: CASSEEGGVLPHF. The DNA for the CDR3 is TGTGCCAGCAGTGAAGAGGGGGGCGTCCTGCCGCATTTT.

In its sample, this clonotype was seen many times. The V and J genes are TRBV7-2 and TRBJ2-7, with D perhaps matching TRBD1 (5 bases). With 5 bases removed from V and 3 bases from J, the gap between germline ends came to 11 bases. Germline lookup yields CDR1 SGHTA and CDR2 FQGNSA. The CDR3 spans 13 residues. The chain's CDR3 is CASSADSNYEQYF. The CDR3 DNA is TGTGCCAGCAGCGCCGACAGTAACTACGAGCAGTACTTC.

In this sample, this clonotype turned up many times. The rearrangement uses TRBV5-6 and TRBJ2-7; D is ambiguous. V was clipped by 3 bases and J by 6 bases, with 7 bases between them. The CDR3 length is 11 residues. The germline V gene encodes CDR1 SGHDT and CDR2 YYEEEE. This CDR3 is CASSSPGEQYF. In DNA form, the CDR3 reads TGTGCCAGCAGCTCCCCTGGCGAGCAGTACTTC. The full variable domain, in which reference TRBV5-6 and TRBJ2-7 provide the parts outside the CDR3, is DAGVTQSPTHLIKTRGQQVTLRCSPKSGHDTVSWYQQALGQGPQFIFQYYEEEERQRGNFPDRFSGHQFPNYSSELNVNALLLGDSALYLCASSSPGEQYFGPGTRLTVT.

The rearrangement links TRBV7-8 to TRBJ1-2, with 7 bases aligning to TRBD1. V gave up 3 bases and J gave up 6 bases; unmatched junction bases: 4. The germline CDR1 and CDR2 sequences are SGHVS and FQNEAQ. CDR3 length: 13 residues. CDR3 coding DNA: TGTGCCAGCAGCTTGACAGGGCTGAATGGCTACACCTTC. Its protein product is CASSLTGLNGYTF.

The V call is TRBV5-1, the J call TRBJ1-4; maybe TRBD1 (6 bases). The length of the CDR3 is 16 residues. The V end lost 4 bases, the J end lost 0 bases, and 13 bases lay between the germline ends. The germline V gene encodes CDR1 SGHRS and CDR2 YFSETQ. The CDR3 DNA follows: TGCGCCAGCAGCCAAGATGAGGGGGCAACTAATGAAAAACTGTTTTTT. It translates to CASSQDEGATNEKLFF.

The chain uses TRBV12-3 or TRBV12-4 and TRBJ1-1, with 7 nucleotides matching TRBD1. The CDR3 is 12 amino acids. V lost 3 bases and J lost 11; bases outside the gene matches: 6. CDR3 region: CASSFAGGDAFF. The CDR3 DNA follows: TGTGCCAGCAGTTTTGCAGGGGGGGATGCTTTCTTT.

This clonotype was observed many times. J is TRBJ2-2 and V is TRBV10-3, with a possible D match to TRBD2 (6 bases). CDR1 is ENHRY and CDR2 is SYGVKD in the germline V gene. This CDR3 is built from 16 residues. Trimming pared 4 bases from V and 4 bases from J, leaving 16 bases between. CDR3 nucleotides: TGTGCCATCAGTGGGGAGACTAGGATCGGCACCGGGGAGCTGTTTTTT. Its protein is CAISGETRIGTGELFF.

V and J are TRBV11-3 and TRBJ2-5; 13 nucleotides line up with TRBD2. The CDR3 has 19 residues. V lost 5 bases and J lost 5; bases outside the gene matches: 17. Germline V lookup: CDR1 SGHNT, CDR2 YENEEA. CDR3: CASSQDLLAGGLGQETQYF. CDR3 in DNA: TGTGCCAGCAGCCAAGATCTACTAGCGGGGGGGTTAGGCCAGGAGACCCAGTACTTC.

This clonotype was found many times. The chain carries TRBV20-1 and TRBJ2-5, with D possibly TRBD1 on 5 matching bases. This CDR3 has 12 amino acids. Looked up from germline, CDR1 is DFQATT and CDR2 is SNEGSKA (reference sequence). V gave up 6 bases and J gave up 2 bases, with 10 bases separating them. CDR3 protein: CSAAGHQETQYF. DNA of the CDR3: TGCAGTGCCGCCGGACATCAAGAGACCCAGTACTTC.

The rearrangement links TRBV24-1 to TRBJ2-5; 7 nucleotides agree with TRBD2. After removal of 4 bases from V and 5 bases from J, the junction contained 6 bases not matched to a gene. The CDR3 sequence is 14 residues long. Germline CDR1 and CDR2: KGHDR and SFDVKD. Written as DNA, the CDR3 is TGTGCCACCAGTGACCGGGACTACAATGAGACCCAGTACTTC. Encoded protein: CATSDRDYNETQYF.

This clonotype came up a few times. One end of the junction varies from germline; a read error may be responsible. The chain links TRBV10-3 to TRBJ2-7; 7 positions match TRBD1. CDR3 length: 13 amino acids. The V gene's germline CDR1 is ENHRY and CDR2 SYGVKD. CDR3 protein: CASSTGELYEQYF. Here the CDR3 DNA reads TGTGCCAGCAGTACAGGGGAGCTCTACGAGCAGTACTTC.

This clonotype was found a few times. The rearrangement links TRBV14 to TRBJ2-5; TRBD2 is a possible D gene (5 bases). The germline gives CDR1 SGHDN, CDR2 FVKESK. This CDR3 is 16 amino acids long. The V end lost 2 bases, the J end lost 2 bases, and 15 bases lay between the germline ends. The CDR3 DNA is TGTGCCAGCAGCCAAATCCGGGATCGCAGGCAAGAGACCCAGTACTTC. Its translation is CASSQIRDRRQETQYF. The variable domain in full, with the rest retrieved from reference TRBV14 and TRBJ2-5, is EAGVTQFPSHSVIEKGQTVTLRCDPISGHDNLYWYRRVMGKEIKFLLHFVKESKQDESGMPNNRFLAERTGGTYSTLKVQPAELEDSGVYFCASSQIRDRRQETQYFGPGTRLLVL.

Only one count was recorded for this clonotype. Just one base apart from a much larger clone, this may be a read error. The chain carries TRBV20-1 and TRBJ1-1; 10 bases map to TRBD1. The CDR3 spans 15 residues. V lost 3 bases and J lost 6; bases outside the gene matches: 10. Germline-derived CDR1 and CDR2 are DFQATT and SNEGSKA (reference sequence). Written as DNA, the CDR3 is TGCAGTGCTAGTTCTCGGGACAGGGGATTCCCTGAAGCTTTCTTT. Residues: CSASSRDRGFPEAFF.

The CDR3 protein is CATLTGGGQPQHF. CDR3 coding DNA: TGTGCCACGCTGACAGGGGGCGGTCAGCCCCAGCATTTT. V usage is TRBV19 and J usage is TRBJ1-5, with 10 bases that match TRBD1. The CDR3 spans 13 residues. The J segment lost 6 bases and the V segment lost 10 bases, leaving 6 bases of the junction unmatched. Germline V lookup: CDR1 LNHDA, CDR2 SQIVND (reference sequence).

This clonotype was seen ten or more times. This chain connects TRBV20-1 to TRBJ2-7; the D is unclear. V lost 5 bases, J lost 6 bases, and 14 bases lay in between. CDR1 and CDR2 (germline): DFQATT, SNEGSKA (reference sequence). The CDR3 extends over 12 amino acids. DNA of the CDR3: TGCAGTGCTGCCGGGTCCTACGGCGAGCAGTACTTC. Its translation is CSAAGSYGEQYF.